This T cell receptor beta chain was found in a study of molecular identifiers for immune sequencing clone quantification. General study findings and limits: Clones that had above 20 RNA copies took up over 98% of effector molecules but under 1% in naive cells.

Sorting recovered naive CD8 T cells on a CD8+CD4-CCR7+CD45RA+ profile. In preparing bulk TCR libraries, previously described methods and listed TCR primers were used. TCRdb re-derived calls from the PCR reads in MiXCR, one entry per CDR3 protein. The sample lists approximately 500,000 distinct CDR3 sequences, about a fifth occurring once. This clonotype was seen only a few times. The antigen remains undetermined. The sequenced sample consisted of naive CD8+ T cells from blood, with Jurkat cell RNA spiked in. Subset defined: FACS-sorted CD8+CD4-CCR7+CD45RA+ naive T cells. The clonotype originates from a human donor in good health. Some libraries in this study had Jurkat cell RNA spiked in.

The CDR3 loop reads CASTPKGETYEQYF. The CDR3 DNA sequence: TGTGCCAGCACCCCCAAGGGGGAGACCTACGAGCAGTACTTC. This rearrangement joins TRBV2 to TRBJ2-7, with a weak D call TRBD1 (6 bases). This CDR3 spans 14 amino acids. V was shortened by 7 bases and J by 2 bases, with 15 bases between the two germline ends. In germline, CDR1 is SNHLY, CDR2 FYNNEI.